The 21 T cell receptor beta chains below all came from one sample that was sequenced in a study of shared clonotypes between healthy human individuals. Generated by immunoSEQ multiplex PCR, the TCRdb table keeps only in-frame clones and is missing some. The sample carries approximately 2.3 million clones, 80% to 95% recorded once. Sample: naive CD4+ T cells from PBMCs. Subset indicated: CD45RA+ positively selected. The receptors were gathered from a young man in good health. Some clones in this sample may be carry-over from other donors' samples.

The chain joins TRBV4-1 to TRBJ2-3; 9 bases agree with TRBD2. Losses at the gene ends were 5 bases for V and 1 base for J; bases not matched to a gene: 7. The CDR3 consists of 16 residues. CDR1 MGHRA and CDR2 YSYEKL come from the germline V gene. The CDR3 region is CASSMVVAGGTDTQYF. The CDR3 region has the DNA TGCGCCAGCAGCATGGTCGTAGCGGGGGGCACAGATACGCAGTATTTT.

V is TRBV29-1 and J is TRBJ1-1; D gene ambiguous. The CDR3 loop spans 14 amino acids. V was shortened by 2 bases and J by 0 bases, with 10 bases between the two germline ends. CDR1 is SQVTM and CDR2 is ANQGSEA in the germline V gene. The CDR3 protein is CSVETNALNTEAFF. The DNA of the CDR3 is TGCAGCGTTGAAACCAACGCCCTGAACACTGAAGCTTTCTTT.

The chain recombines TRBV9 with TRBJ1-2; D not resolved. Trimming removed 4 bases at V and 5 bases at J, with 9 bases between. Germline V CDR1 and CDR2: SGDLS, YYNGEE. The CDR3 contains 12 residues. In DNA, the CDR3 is TGTGCCAGCAGCTTAGCGGGGTATGGCTACACCTTC. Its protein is CASSLAGYGYTF.

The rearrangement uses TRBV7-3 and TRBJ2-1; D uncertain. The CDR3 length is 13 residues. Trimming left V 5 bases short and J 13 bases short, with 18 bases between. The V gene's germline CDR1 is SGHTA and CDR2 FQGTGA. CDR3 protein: CASSPGPGLDQFF. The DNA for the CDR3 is TGTGCCAGCAGCCCCGGACCAGGTTTAGACCAGTTCTTC.

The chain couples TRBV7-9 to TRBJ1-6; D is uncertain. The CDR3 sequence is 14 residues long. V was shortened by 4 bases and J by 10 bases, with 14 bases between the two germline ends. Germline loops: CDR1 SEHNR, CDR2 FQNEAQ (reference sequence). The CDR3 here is CASSSLALGSPLHF. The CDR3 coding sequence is TGTGCCAGCAGCTCCTTGGCCCTGGGATCACCCCTCCACTTT.

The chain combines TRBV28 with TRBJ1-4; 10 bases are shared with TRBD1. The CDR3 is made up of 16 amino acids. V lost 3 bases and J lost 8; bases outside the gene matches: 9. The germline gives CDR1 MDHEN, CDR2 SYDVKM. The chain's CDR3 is CASSLPKGTGVEKLFF. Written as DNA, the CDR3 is TGTGCCAGCAGTTTGCCCAAGGGGACAGGGGTCGAAAAACTGTTTTTT.

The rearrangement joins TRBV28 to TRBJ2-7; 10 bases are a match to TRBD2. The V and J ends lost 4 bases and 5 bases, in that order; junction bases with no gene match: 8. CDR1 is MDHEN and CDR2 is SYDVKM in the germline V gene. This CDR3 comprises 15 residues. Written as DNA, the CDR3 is TGTGCCAGCAGTTCATCCGGGACTAGCGTGAACGAGCAGTACTTC. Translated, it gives CASSSSGTSVNEQYF.

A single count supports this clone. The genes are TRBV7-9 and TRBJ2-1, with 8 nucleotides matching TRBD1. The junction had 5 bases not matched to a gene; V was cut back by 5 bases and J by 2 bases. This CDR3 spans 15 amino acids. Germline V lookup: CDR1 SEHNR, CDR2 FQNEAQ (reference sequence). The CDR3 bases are TGTGCCAGCAGCCGAACAGGGGGAACCTACAATGAGCAGTTCTTC. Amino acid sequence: CASSRTGGTYNEQFF.

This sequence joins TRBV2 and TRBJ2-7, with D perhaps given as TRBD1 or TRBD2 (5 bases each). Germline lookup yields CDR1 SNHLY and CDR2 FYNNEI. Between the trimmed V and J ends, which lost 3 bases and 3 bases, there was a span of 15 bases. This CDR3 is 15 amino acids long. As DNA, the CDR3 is TGTGCCAGCAGTGAGGGACCCTCGAAGGGCTACGAGCAGTACTTC. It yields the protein CASSEGPSKGYEQYF.

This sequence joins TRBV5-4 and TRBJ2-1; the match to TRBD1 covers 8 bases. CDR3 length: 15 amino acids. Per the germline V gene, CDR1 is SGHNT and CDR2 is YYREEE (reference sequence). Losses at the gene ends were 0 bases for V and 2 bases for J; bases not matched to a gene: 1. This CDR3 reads CASSLDRGTYNEQFF. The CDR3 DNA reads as TGTGCCAGCAGCTTGGACAGGGGGACCTACAATGAGCAGTTCTTC.

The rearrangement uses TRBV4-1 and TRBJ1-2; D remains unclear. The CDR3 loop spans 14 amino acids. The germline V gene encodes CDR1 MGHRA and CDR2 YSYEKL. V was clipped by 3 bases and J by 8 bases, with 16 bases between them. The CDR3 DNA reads TGCGCCAGCAGCCAGTACGGGCTTGACGGCGGCTACACCTTC. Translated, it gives CASSQYGLDGGYTF.

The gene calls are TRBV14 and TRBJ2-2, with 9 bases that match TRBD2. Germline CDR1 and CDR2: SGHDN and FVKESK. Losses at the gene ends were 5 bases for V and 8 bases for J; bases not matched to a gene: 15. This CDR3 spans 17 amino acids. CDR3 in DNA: TGTGCCAGCAGCTATCGAAAGGCGGGACTAGCAATAGGGGAGCTGTTTTTT. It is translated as CASSYRKAGLAIGELFF.

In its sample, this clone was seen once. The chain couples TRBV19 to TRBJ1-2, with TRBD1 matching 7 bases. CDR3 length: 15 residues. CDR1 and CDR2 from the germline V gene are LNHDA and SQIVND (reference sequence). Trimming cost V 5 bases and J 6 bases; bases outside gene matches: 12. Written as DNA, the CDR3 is TGTGCCAGTAGTCCGTATCGGACAGGAGGGAATGGCTACACCTTC. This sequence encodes CASSPYRTGGNGYTF.

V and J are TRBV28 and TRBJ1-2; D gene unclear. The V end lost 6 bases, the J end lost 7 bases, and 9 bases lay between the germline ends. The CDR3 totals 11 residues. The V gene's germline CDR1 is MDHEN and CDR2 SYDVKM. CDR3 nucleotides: TGTGCCAGCAGCTCAAGGATTGGCTACACCTTC. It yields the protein CASSSRIGYTF.

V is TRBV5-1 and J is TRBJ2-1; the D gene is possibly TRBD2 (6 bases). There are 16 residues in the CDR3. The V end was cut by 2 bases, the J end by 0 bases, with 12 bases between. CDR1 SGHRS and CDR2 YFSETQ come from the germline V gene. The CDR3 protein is CASSLIAASSYNEQFF. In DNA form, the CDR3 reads TGCGCCAGCAGCTTAATAGCGGCGAGCTCCTACAATGAGCAGTTCTTC.

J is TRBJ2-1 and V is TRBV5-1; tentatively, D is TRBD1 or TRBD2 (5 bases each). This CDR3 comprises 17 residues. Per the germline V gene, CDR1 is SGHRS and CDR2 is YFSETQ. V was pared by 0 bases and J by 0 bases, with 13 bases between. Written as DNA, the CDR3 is TGCGCCAGCAGCTTGGTTGGAGCGAGGGGCTCCTACAATGAGCAGTTCTTC. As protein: CASSLVGARGSYNEQFF. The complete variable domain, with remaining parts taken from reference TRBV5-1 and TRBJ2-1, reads KAGVTQTPRYLIKTRGQQVTLSCSPISGHRSVSWYQQTPGQGLQFLFEYFSETQRNKGNFPGRFSGRQFSNSRSEMNVSTLELGDSALYLCASSLVGARGSYNEQFFGPGTRLTVL.

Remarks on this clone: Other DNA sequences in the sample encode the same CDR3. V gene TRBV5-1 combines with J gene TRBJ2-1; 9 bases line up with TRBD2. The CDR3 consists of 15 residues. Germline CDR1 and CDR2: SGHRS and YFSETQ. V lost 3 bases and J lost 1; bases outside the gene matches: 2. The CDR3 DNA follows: TGCGCCAGCAGCTCCCTAGCGGGGTCCTACAATGAGCAGTTCTTC. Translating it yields CASSSLAGSYNEQFF.

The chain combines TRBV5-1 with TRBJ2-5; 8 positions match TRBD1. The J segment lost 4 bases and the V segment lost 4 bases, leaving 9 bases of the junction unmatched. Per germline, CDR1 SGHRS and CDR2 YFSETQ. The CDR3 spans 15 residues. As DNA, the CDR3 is TGCGCCAGCAGCACTAGGACAGGGTGGGGAGAGACCCAGTACTTC. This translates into CASSTRTGWGETQYF. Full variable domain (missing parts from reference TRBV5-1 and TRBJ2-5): KAGVTQTPRYLIKTRGQQVTLSCSPISGHRSVSWYQQTPGQGLQFLFEYFSETQRNKGNFPGRFSGRQFSNSRSEMNVSTLELGDSALYLCASSTRTGWGETQYFGPGTRLLVL.

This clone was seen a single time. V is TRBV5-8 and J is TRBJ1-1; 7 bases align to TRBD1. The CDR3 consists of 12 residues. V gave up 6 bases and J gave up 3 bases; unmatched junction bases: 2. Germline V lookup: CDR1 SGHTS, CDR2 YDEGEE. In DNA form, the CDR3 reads TGTGCCAGCAAACAGGGGTACACTGAAGCTTTCTTT. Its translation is CASKQGYTEAFF.

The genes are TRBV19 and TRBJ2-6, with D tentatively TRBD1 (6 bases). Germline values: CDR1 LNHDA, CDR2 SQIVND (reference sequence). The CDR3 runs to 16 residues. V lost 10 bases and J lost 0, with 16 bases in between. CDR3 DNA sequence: TGTGCCACGTCTACGGACAGATACTCTGGGGCCAACGTCCTGACTTTC. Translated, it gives CATSTDRYSGANVLTF. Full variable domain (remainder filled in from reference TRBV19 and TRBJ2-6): DGGITQSPKYLFRKEGQNVTLSCEQNLNHDAMYWYRQDPGQGLRLIYYSQIVNDFQKGDIAEGYSVSREKKESFPLTVTSAQKNPTAFYLCATSTDRYSGANVLTFGAGSRLTVL.

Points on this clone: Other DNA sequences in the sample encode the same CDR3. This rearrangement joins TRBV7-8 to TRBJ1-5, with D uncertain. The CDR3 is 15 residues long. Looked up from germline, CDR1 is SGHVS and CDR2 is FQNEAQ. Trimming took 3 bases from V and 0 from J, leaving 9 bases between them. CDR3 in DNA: TGTGCCAGCAGCTTGGCCAGGATTAGCAATCAGCCCCAGCATTTT. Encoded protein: CASSLARISNQPQHF.